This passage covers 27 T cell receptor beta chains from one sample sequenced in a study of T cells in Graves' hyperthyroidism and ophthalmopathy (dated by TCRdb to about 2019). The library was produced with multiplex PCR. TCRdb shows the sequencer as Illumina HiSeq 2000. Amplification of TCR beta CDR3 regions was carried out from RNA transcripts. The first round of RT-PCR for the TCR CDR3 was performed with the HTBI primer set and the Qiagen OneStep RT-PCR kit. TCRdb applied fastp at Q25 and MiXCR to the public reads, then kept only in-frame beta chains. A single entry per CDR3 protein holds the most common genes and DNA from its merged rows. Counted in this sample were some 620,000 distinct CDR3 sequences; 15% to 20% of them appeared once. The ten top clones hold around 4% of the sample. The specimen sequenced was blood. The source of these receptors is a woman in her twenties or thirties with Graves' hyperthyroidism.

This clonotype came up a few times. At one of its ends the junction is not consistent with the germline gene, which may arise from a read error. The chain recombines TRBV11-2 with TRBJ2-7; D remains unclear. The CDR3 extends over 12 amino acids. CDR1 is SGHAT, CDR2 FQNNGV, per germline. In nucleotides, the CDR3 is TGTGCCAGCAGCCACCCTTCCTACGAGCAGCACTTC. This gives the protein CASSHPSYEQHF.

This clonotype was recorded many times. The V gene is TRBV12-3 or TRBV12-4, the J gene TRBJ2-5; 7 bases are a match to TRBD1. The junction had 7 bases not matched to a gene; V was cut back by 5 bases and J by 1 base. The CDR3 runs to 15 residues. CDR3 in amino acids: CASSPNTGAQETQYF. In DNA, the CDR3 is TGTGCCAGCAGTCCAAATACAGGGGCCCAAGAGACCCAGTACTTC.

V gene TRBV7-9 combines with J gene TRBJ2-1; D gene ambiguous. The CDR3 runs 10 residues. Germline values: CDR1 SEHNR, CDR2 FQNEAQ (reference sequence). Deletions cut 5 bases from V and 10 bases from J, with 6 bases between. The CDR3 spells CASSGLEQFF. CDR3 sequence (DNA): TGTGCCAGCAGCGGGTTGGAGCAGTTCTTC.

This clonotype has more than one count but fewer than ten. The CDR3 coding sequence is TGTGCCAGCAGCCAGGCGCCAATTCGAGAGCAGTACTTC. It encodes CASSQAPIREQYF. The genes are TRBV14 and TRBJ2-7; D is unresolved. The CDR3 consists of 13 residues. V lost 3 bases to trimming and J lost 7 bases, with 13 bases between them. Germline V gene sequence: CDR1 SGHDN, CDR2 FVKESK. The whole variable domain, remainder taken from reference TRBV14 and TRBJ2-7, is EAGVTQFPSHSVIEKGQTVTLRCDPISGHDNLYWYRRVMGKEIKFLLHFVKESKQDESGMPNNRFLAERTGGTYSTLKVQPAELEDSGVYFCASSQAPIREQYFGPGTRLTVT.

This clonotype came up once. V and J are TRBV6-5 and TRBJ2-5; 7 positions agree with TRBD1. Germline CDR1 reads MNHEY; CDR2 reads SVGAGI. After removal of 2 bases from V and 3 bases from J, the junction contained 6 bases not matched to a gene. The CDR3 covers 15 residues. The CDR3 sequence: CASSYEGQFKETQYF. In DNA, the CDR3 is TGTGCCAGCAGTTACGAGGGACAGTTTAAAGAGACCCAGTACTTC.

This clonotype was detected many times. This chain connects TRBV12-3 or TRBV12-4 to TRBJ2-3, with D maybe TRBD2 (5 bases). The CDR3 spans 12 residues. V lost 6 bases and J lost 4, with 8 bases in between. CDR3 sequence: CASSGVPDTQYF. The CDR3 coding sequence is TGTGCCAGCAGCGGGGTCCCAGATACGCAGTATTTT.

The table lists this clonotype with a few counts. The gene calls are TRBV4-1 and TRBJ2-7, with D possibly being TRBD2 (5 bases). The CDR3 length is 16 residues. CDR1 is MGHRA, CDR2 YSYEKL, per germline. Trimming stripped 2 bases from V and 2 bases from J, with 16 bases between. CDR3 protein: CASSQTGTADPYEQYF. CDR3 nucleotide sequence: TGCGCCAGCAGCCAAACGGGAACTGCCGACCCCTACGAGCAGTACTTC.

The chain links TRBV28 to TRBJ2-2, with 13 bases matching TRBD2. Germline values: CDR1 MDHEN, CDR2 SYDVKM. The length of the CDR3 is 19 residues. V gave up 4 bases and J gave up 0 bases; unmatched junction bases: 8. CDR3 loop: CASSYPGTSGAANTGELFF. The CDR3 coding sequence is TGTGCCAGCAGTTACCCCGGGACTAGCGGGGCCGCGAACACCGGGGAGCTGTTTTTT. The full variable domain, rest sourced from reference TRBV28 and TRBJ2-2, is DVKVTQSSRYLVKRTGEKVFLECVQDMDHENMFWYRQDPGLGLRLIYFSYDVKMKEKGDIPEGYSVSREKKERFSLILESASTNQTSMYLCASSYPGTSGAANTGELFFGEGSRLTVL.

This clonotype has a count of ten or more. CDR3: CASSARLAGRQETQYF. The DNA of the CDR3 is TGTGCCAGCAGCGCCCGACTAGCGGGACGGCAAGAGACCCAGTACTTC. V and J are TRBV7-3 and TRBJ2-5; 11 bases fit TRBD2. CDR1 and CDR2 from the germline V gene are SGHTA and FQGTGA. This CDR3 is built from 16 residues. Trimming at V came to 5 bases and at J to 2 bases, leaving 7 bases not matched to a gene. The full variable domain, rest sourced from reference TRBV7-3 and TRBJ2-5, is GAGVSQTPSNKVTEKGKYVELRCDPISGHTALYWYRQSLGQGPEFLIYFQGTGAADDSGLPNDRFFAVRPEGSVSTLKIQRTERGDSAVYLCASSARLAGRQETQYFGPGTRLLVL.

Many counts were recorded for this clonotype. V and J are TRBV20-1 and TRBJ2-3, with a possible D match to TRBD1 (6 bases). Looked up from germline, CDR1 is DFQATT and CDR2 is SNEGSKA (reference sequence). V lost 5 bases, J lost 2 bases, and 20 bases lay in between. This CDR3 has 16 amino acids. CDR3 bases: TGCAGTGCTCCCGACCCGGGACACGCCTTCACAGATACGCAGTATTTT. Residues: CSAPDPGHAFTDTQYF.

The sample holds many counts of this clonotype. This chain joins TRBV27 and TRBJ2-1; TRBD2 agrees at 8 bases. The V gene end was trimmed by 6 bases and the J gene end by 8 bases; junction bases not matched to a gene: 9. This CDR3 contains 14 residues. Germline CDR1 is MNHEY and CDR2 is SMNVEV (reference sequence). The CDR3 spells CASSPGLGSYEQFF. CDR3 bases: TGTGCCAGCAGCCCGGGACTAGGTTCCTATGAGCAGTTCTTC.

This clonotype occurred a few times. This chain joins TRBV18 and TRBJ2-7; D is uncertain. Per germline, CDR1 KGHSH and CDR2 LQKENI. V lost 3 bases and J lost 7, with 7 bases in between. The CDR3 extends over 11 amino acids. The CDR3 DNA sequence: TGTGCCAGCTCACCCATGGAGGAGCAGTACTTC. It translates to CASSPMEEQYF.

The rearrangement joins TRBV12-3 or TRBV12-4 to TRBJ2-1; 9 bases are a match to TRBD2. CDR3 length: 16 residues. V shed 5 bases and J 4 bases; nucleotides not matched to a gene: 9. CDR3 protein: CASSRETSGIYNEQFF. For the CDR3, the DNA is TGTGCCAGCAGTCGCGAGACTAGCGGAATATACAATGAGCAGTTCTTC.

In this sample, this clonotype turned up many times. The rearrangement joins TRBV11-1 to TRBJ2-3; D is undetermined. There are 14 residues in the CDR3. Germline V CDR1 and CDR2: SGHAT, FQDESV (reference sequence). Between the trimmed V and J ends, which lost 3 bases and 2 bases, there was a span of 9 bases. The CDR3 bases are TGTGCCAGCAGCTTCCCGCAGGTCACAGATACGCAGTATTTT. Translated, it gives CASSFPQVTDTQYF.

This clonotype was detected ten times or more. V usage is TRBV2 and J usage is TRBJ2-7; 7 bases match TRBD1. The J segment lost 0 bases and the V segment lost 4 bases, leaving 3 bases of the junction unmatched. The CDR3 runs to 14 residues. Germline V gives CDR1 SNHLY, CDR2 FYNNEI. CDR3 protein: CASSATGASYEQYF. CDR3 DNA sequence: TGTGCCAGCAGTGCAACAGGGGCCTCCTACGAGCAGTACTTC.

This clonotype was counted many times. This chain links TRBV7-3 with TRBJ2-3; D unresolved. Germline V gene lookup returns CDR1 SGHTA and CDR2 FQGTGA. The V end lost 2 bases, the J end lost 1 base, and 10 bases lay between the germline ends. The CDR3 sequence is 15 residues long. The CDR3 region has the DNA TGTGCCAGCAGCTTAGGGTTAGGCGGCACAGATACGCAGTATTTT. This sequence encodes CASSLGLGGTDTQYF.

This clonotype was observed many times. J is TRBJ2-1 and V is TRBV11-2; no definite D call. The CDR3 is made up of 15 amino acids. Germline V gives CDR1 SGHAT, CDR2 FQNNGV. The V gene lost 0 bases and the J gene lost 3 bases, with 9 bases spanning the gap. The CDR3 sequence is CASSLEKYYYNEQFF. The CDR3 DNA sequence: TGTGCCAGCAGCTTAGAGAAATACTACTACAATGAGCAGTTCTTC.

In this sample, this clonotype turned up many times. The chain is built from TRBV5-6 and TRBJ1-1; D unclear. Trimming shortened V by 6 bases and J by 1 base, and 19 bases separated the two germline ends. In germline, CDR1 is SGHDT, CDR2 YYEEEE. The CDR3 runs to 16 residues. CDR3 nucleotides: TGTGCCAGCATCGCCATCACCGAGGCATGGAACACTGAAGCTTTCTTT. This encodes CASIAITEAWNTEAFF.

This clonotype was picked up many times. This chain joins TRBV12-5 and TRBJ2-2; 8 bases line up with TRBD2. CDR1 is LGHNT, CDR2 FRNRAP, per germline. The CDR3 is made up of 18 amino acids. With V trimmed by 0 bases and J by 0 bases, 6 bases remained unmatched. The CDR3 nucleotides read TGTGCTAGTGGTTTGGTTGTGACTAGCGCCTCGAACACCGGGGAGCTGTTTTTT. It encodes CASGLVVTSASNTGELFF.

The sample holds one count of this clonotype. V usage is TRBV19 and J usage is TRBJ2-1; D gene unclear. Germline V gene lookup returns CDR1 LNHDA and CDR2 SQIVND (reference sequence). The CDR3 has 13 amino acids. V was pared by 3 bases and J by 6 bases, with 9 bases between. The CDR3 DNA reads TGTGCCAGTAGTATTAATGATGCCAATGAGCAGTTCTTC. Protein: CASSINDANEQFF.

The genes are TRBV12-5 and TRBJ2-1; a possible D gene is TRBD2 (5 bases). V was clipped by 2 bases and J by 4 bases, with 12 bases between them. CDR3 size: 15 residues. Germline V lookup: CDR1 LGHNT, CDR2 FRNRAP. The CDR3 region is CASGLLTGSYNEQFF. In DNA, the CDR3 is TGTGCTAGTGGTTTGTTGACGGGATCATACAATGAGCAGTTCTTC.

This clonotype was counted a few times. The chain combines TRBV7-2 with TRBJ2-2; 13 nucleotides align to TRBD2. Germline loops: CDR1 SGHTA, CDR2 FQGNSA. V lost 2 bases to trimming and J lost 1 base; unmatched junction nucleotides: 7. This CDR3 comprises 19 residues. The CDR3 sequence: CASSLLGTSGVRNTGELFF. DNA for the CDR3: TGTGCCAGCAGCTTACTTGGGACTAGCGGGGTCCGGAACACCGGGGAGCTGTTTTTT.

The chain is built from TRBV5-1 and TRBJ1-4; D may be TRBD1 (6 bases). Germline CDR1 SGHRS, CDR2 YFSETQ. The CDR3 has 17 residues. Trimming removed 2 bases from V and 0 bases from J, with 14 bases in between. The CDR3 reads CASSFRPSGATNEKLFF. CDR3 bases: TGCGCCAGCAGCTTTCGGCCTTCAGGGGCAACTAATGAAAAACTGTTTTTT.

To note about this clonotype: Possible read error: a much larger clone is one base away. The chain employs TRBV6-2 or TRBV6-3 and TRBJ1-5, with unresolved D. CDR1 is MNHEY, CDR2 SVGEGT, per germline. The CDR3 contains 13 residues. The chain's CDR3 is CAGSWLPYQPQHF. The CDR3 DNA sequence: TGTGCCGGCAGTTGGCTCCCTTATCAGCCCCAGCATTTT.

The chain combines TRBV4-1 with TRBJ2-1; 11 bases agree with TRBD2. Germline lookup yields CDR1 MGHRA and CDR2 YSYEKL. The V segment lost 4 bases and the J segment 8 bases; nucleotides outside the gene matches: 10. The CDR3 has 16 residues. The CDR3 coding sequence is TGCGCCAGCAGCCCTGGTAGCGGGAGGGTGAACCATGAGCAGTTCTTC. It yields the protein CASSPGSGRVNHEQFF.

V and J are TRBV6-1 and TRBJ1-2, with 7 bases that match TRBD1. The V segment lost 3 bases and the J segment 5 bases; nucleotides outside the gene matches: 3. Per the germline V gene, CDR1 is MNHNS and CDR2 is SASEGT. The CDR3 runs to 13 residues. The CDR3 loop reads CASSDGTVYGYTF. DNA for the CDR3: TGTGCCAGCAGTGACGGGACAGTTTATGGCTACACCTTC.

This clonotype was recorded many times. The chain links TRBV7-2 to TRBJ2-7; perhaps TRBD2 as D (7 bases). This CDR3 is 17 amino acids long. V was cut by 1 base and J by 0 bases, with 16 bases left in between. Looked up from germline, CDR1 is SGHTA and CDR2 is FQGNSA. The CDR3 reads CASSLVGGAQVSYEQYF. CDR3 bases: TGTGCCAGCAGCTTAGTAGGGGGGGCGCAAGTCTCCTACGAGCAGTACTTC.